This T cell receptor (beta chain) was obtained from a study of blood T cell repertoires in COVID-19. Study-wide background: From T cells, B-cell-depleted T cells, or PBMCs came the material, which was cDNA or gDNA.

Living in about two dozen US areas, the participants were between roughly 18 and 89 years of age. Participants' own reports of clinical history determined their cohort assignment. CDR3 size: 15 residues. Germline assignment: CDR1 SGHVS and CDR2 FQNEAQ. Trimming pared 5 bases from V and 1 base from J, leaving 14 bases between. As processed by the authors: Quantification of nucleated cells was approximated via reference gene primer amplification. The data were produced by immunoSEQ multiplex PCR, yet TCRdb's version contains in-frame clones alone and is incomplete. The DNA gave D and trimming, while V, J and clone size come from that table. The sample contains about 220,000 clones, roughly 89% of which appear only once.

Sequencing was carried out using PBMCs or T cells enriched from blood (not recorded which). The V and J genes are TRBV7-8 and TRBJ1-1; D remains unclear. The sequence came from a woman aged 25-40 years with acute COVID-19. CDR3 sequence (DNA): TGTGCCAGCAGCCCCCTGACGGGGAAGAACACTGAAGCTTTCTTT. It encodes CASSPLTGKNTEAFF. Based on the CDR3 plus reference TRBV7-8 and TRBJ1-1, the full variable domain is GAGVSQSPRYKVAKRGQDVALRCDPISGHVSLFWYQQALGQGPEFLTYFQNEAQLDKSGLPSDRFFAERPEGSVSTLKIQRTQQEDSAVYLCASSPLTGKNTEAFFGQGTRLTVV.